This T cell receptor (beta chain) is drawn from a study of blood T cell repertoires in COVID-19. The CDR3 has 16 amino acids. Germline V gene lookup returns CDR1 SGDLS and CDR2 YYNGEE. V was cut by 0 bases and J by 5 bases, with 16 bases left in between. Source study methods: Amplification of reference gene primers provided the estimated nucleated cell counts. The data were produced by immunoSEQ multiplex PCR, yet TCRdb's version contains in-frame clones alone and is incomplete. V, J and clone size are those of that table, while D and trimming were read from the DNA. The repertoire holds about 190,000 clones, with 88% as singletons.

J is TRBJ2-3 and V is TRBV9, with a tentative D call TRBD2 (6 bases). This sequence originates from a man between 18 and 29 years old with active or convalescent COVID-19. Specimen: peripheral blood. CDR3 nucleotide sequence: TGTGCCAGCAGCGTAGCCTTGGCTAGCGATGGAGATACGCAGTATTTT. This codes for CASSVALASDGDTQYF.